These 25 T cell receptor beta chains were all obtained from the same sample, sequenced in a study of CD8 T cells in Susac syndrome (dated by TCRdb to the late 2010s). The protocol used for the library was the immunoSEQ multiplex PCR assay. RNA was extracted using the RNeasy kit, and roughly 0.45 to 1 microgram was reverse transcribed with random hexamers. The public reads were run again by TCRdb, first through fastp at Q25 and then through MiXCR, and only productive beta chains were kept. Each CDR3 protein appears once, grouped with its most common genes and DNA. The sample yields 80,000 to 95,000 distinct CDR3 sequences; about 93% were counted once. The top ten clones comprise approximately 0.9% of the sample. The sample taken for sequencing was CD8+ T cells from PBMCs. The receptors originated from a human donor with Susac syndrome.

J is TRBJ2-3 and V is TRBV7-9, with D perhaps TRBD1 or TRBD2 (5 bases each). Germline loops: CDR1 SEHNR, CDR2 FQNEAQ (reference sequence). Trimming stripped 7 bases from V and 6 bases from J, with 14 bases between. The CDR3 runs to 13 residues. The CDR3 DNA reads as TGTGCCAGCAAGGTGGGGGAAACGGATACGCAGTATTTT. It translates to CASKVGETDTQYF.

The chain has TRBV3-1 and TRBJ2-7; D is unresolved. Between the trimmed V and J ends, which lost 0 bases and 4 bases, there was a span of 10 bases. Germline V gene lookup returns CDR1 LGHDT and CDR2 YNNKEL (reference sequence). The CDR3 has 14 amino acids. CDR3 protein: CASSQDGDGYEQYF. The DNA of the CDR3 is TGTGCCAGCAGCCAAGATGGCGACGGTTACGAGCAGTACTTC.

The rearrangement uses TRBV9 and TRBJ1-4, with D possibly being TRBD1 (5 bases). V was clipped by 3 bases and J by 8 bases, with 17 bases between them. The germline gives CDR1 SGDLS, CDR2 YYNGEE. This CDR3 is built from 15 residues. This CDR3 reads CASSAAGRLDEKLFF. The CDR3 DNA is TGTGCCAGCAGCGCTGCGGGACGATTGGACGAAAAACTGTTTTTT. The whole variable domain, remainder taken from reference TRBV9 and TRBJ1-4, is DSGVTQTPKHLITATGQRVTLRCSPRSGDLSVYWYQQSLDQGLQFLIQYYNGEERAKGNILERFSAQQFPDLHSELNLSSLELGDSALYFCASSAAGRLDEKLFFGSGTQLSVL.

CDR3 region: CSARDPLRAIFIDEQFF. CDR3 in DNA: TGCAGTGCTAGAGATCCCCTTCGGGCCATCTTTATCGATGAGCAGTTCTTC. The chain couples TRBV20-1 to TRBJ2-1; D not certain. The CDR3 covers 17 residues. Trimming took 0 bases from V and 8 from J, leaving 23 bases between them. CDR1 is DFQATT and CDR2 is SNEGSKA in the germline V gene (reference sequence).

This chain links TRBV4-3 with TRBJ1-4; no clear D. CDR3 length: 15 amino acids. The ends were cut back, 0 bases at V and 7 bases at J, with 12 bases in the middle. The germline CDR1 and CDR2 sequences are LGHNA and YSLEER. The CDR3 DNA follows: TGCGCCAGCAGCCAAGATCCGAGAGTCGTTGAAAAACTGTTTTTT. This encodes CASSQDPRVVEKLFF.

CDR3 loop: CAIPKKGHRGLTDTQYF. For the CDR3, the DNA is TGTGCCATCCCTAAAAAGGGACACCGAGGCCTCACAGATACGCAGTATTTT. This chain connects TRBV10-3 to TRBJ2-3; perhaps TRBD1 as D (6 bases). The length of the CDR3 is 17 residues. Germline CDR1 reads ENHRY; CDR2 reads SYGVKD. V lost 8 bases, J lost 2 bases, and 23 bases lay in between.

V and J are TRBV23-1 and TRBJ2-4; weak D call: TRBD1 (6 bases). TRBV23-1 belongs to the ORF category, with a function that is uncertain. The CDR3 has 17 amino acids. Deletions cut 2 bases from V and 7 bases from J, with 21 bases between. The CDR3 reads CASSQPVRQDPRNIQYF. CDR3 nucleotides: TGCGCCAGCAGTCAACCCGTCCGACAGGATCCTAGGAACATTCAGTACTTC.

This CDR3 reads CASSLFGDGNEQFF. DNA for the CDR3: TGTGCCAGCAGTTTATTTGGCGATGGCAATGAGCAGTTCTTC. The rearrangement joins TRBV27 to TRBJ2-1, with unresolved D. CDR1 is MNHEY and CDR2 is SMNVEV in the germline V gene (reference sequence). The CDR3 is 14 residues long. Trimming took off 1 base at V and 6 bases at J, with 10 bases between the two ends.

This clonotype was observed once. The CDR3 nucleotides read TGTGCCAGCAGCTTAGATCCTAGGGGGGACGGTCAGCATTTT. Translation gives CASSLDPRGDGQHF. The rearrangement links TRBV11-2 to TRBJ1-5, with D maybe TRBD1 (6 bases). The V end was cut by 0 bases, the J end by 13 bases, with 16 bases between. Germline CDR1 reads SGHAT; CDR2 reads FQNNGV. This CDR3 contains 14 residues.

This clonotype was seen just once. This sequence joins TRBV29-1 and TRBJ2-7; 8 bases map to TRBD2. J was trimmed by 3 bases and V by 1 base; bases with no gene match: 5. CDR1 and CDR2 from the germline V gene are SQVTM and ANQGSEA. This CDR3 has 14 amino acids. DNA of the CDR3: TGCAGCGTTGAAGTCAAAACTAGCGGCTACGAGCAGTACTTC. This encodes CSVEVKTSGYEQYF.

The rearrangement uses TRBV24-1 and TRBJ1-5, with D tentatively TRBD1 (5 bases). The CDR3 loop spans 13 amino acids. Trimming stripped 5 bases from V and 4 bases from J, with 8 bases between. CDR1 and CDR2 from the germline V gene are KGHDR and SFDVKD. CDR3 bases: TGTGCCACCAGTGCAGGGATGAATCAGCCCCAGCATTTT. Protein: CATSAGMNQPQHF.

The table lists this clonotype with a count of one. The chain has TRBV4-1 and TRBJ2-2; D unresolved. This CDR3 contains 14 residues. V lost 0 bases to trimming and J lost 3 bases, with 5 bases between them. Per the germline V gene, CDR1 is MGHRA and CDR2 is YSYEKL. The CDR3 reads CASSQETYTGELFF. In DNA, the CDR3 is TGCGCCAGCAGCCAAGAAACCTACACCGGGGAGCTGTTTTTT.

The rearrangement links TRBV30 to TRBJ2-1, with D maybe TRBD2 (5 bases). Trimming took 3 bases from V and 8 from J, leaving 17 bases between them. The V gene's germline CDR1 is GTSNPN and CDR2 SVGIG (reference sequence). CDR3 size: 14 residues. The CDR3 coding sequence is TGTGCCTGGAGCCGACCGGGCGGGCAGGATGAGCAGTTCTTC. It codes for CAWSRPGGQDEQFF.

The chain couples TRBV12-3 or TRBV12-4 to TRBJ1-2, with D perhaps TRBD1 (5 bases). The CDR3 is 13 residues long. Deletions cut 5 bases from V and 8 bases from J, with 15 bases between. The CDR3 region is CASSPGLGVGYTF. Here the CDR3 DNA reads TGTGCCAGCAGTCCGGGACTCGGCGTGGGCTACACCTTC.

V and J are TRBV30 and TRBJ2-2, with D perhaps TRBD1 or TRBD2 (5 bases each). Germline V lookup: CDR1 GTSNPN, CDR2 SVGIG (reference sequence). The CDR3 has 14 residues. V gave up 0 bases and J gave up 5 bases, with 10 bases separating them. Here the CDR3 reads CAWSVGTRTGELFF. The CDR3 DNA is TGTGCCTGGAGTGTAGGGACCAGAACCGGGGAGCTGTTTTTT.

This chain joins TRBV29-1 and TRBJ1-1; TRBD1 might be the D (5 bases). In germline, CDR1 is SQVTM, CDR2 ANQGSEA. V gave up 3 bases and J gave up 0 bases, with 8 bases separating them. This CDR3 has 13 amino acids. This chain's CDR3 is CSVDGTVNTEAFF. CDR3 sequence (DNA): TGCAGCGTTGACGGGACGGTGAACACTGAAGCTTTCTTT.

The chain links TRBV29-1 to TRBJ2-7; TRBD1 is a possible D gene (5 bases). With 4 bases removed from V and 5 bases from J, the gap between germline ends came to 12 bases. From germline, CDR1 is SQVTM and CDR2 ANQGSEA. The CDR3 length is 12 residues. CDR3 protein: CSVAPGINEQYF. The CDR3 DNA reads as TGCAGCGTTGCGCCAGGGATCAACGAGCAGTACTTC.

This CDR3 reads CASSLSHRDYGYTF. The CDR3 coding sequence is TGTGCCAGCAGTTTATCACACAGGGACTATGGCTACACCTTC. This chain connects TRBV27 to TRBJ1-2; D might be TRBD1 (6 bases). The CDR3 has 14 residues. Trimming pared 0 bases from V and 3 bases from J, leaving 8 bases between. Germline CDR1 reads MNHEY; CDR2 reads SMNVEV (reference sequence).

The rearrangement uses TRBV6-5 and TRBJ2-1; D possibly matches TRBD1 or TRBD2 (6 bases each). The CDR3 runs to 16 residues. The ends were cut back, 2 bases at V and 2 bases at J, with 13 bases in the middle. CDR1 is MNHEY, CDR2 SVGAGI, per germline. The CDR3 coding sequence is TGTGCCAGCAGTTACCGGCCGGGGGACACCTACAATGAGCAGTTCTTC. It encodes CASSYRPGDTYNEQFF.

The chain joins TRBV3-1 to TRBJ2-7; 9 nucleotides line up with TRBD2. This CDR3 has 16 residues. The V and J ends lost 0 bases and 0 bases, in that order; junction bases with no gene match: 3. Per the germline V gene, CDR1 is LGHDT and CDR2 is YNNKEL (reference sequence). CDR3 protein: CASSQDLAGISYEQYF. In nucleotides, the CDR3 is TGTGCCAGCAGCCAAGATCTAGCGGGAATCTCCTACGAGCAGTACTTC.

V gene TRBV4-1 combines with J gene TRBJ2-5; D could derive from TRBD1 or TRBD2 (5 bases each). The germline CDR1 and CDR2 sequences are MGHRA and YSYEKL. The CDR3 contains 15 residues. Trimming shortened V by 2 bases and J by 1 base, and 11 bases separated the two germline ends. Here the CDR3 reads CASSQRGALQETQYF. The CDR3 bases are TGCGCCAGCAGCCAAAGAGGGGCCCTCCAAGAGACCCAGTACTTC.

The chain combines TRBV12-3 or TRBV12-4 with TRBJ1-4; D is uncertain. V lost 5 bases, J lost 0 bases, and 13 bases lay in between. This CDR3 has 16 amino acids. The CDR3 sequence is CASSKRQETTNEKLFF. CDR3 coding DNA: TGTGCCAGCAGTAAACGGCAGGAGACAACTAATGAAAAACTGTTTTTT.

The rearrangement links TRBV28 to TRBJ1-1; D call uncertain. There are 13 residues in the CDR3. Germline V gives CDR1 MDHEN, CDR2 SYDVKM. Trimming shortened V by 11 bases and J by 5 bases, and 18 bases separated the two germline ends. The CDR3 DNA follows: TGTGCCTACACGACCCCTCGAGGGACTGAAGCTTTCTTT. The encoded protein is CAYTTPRGTEAFF.

A word on this clonotype: An end of the junction does not agree with germline; a read error may underlie this. Here the CDR3 reads CASSLAGTGTAQAFF. CDR3 in DNA: TGTGCCAGCAGCCTAGCAGGGACGGGCACGGCTCAAGCTTTCTTT. The V gene is TRBV7-9, the J gene TRBJ1-1, with a weak D call TRBD1 (5 bases). This CDR3 region has 15 residues. Per the germline V gene, CDR1 is SEHNR and CDR2 is FQNEAQ (reference sequence).

The chain couples TRBV6-5 to TRBJ2-7; tentative D call: TRBD1 (5 bases). V was shortened by 3 bases and J by 2 bases, with 11 bases between the two germline ends. The CDR3 loop spans 14 amino acids. The germline V gene encodes CDR1 MNHEY and CDR2 SVGAGI. The CDR3 loop is CASSYTQGTYEQYF. As DNA, the CDR3 is TGTGCCAGCAGTTATACTCAGGGAACCTACGAGCAGTACTTC.